The 21 T cell receptor beta chains in this list originate from one sample, sequenced in a study of T cell responses to AZD1222 COVID-19 vaccine. Clones were read by immunoSEQ multiplex PCR, and TCRdb kept only the in-frame ones, dropping some. The repertoire holds 100,000 to 150,000 clones, with approximately 91% as singletons. This sample comprised peripheral blood, obtained 28 days after the second AZD1222 dose. These receptors were obtained from an adult who received the AZD1222 COVID-19 vaccine.

The V call is TRBV6-5, the J call TRBJ2-7, with D hard to call. The V gene lost 5 bases and the J gene lost 4 bases, with 12 bases spanning the gap. Germline CDR1 is MNHEY and CDR2 is SVGAGI. The CDR3 runs to 13 residues. The CDR3 loop is CASSTGIAYEQYF. Written as DNA, the CDR3 is TGTGCCAGCAGTACTGGGATTGCTTACGAGCAGTACTTC.

The CDR3: CASSLSSIDEQFF. CDR3 nucleotides: TGTGCCAGCAGCTTGTCTAGTATCGATGAGCAGTTCTTC. This chain links TRBV5-8 with TRBJ2-1; D ambiguous. V gave up 1 base and J gave up 8 bases, with 10 bases separating them. This CDR3 comprises 13 residues. The germline V gene encodes CDR1 SGHTS and CDR2 YDEGEE.

This clone was seen more than once but under ten times. Other DNA sequences in this sample translate to the same CDR3. The V call is TRBV3-1 (or the pseudogene TRBV3-2), the J call TRBJ1-3; D remains ambiguous. Looked up from germline, CDR1 is LGHDT and CDR2 is YNNKEL (reference sequence). This CDR3 spans 13 amino acids. V lost 0 bases and J lost 3, with 3 bases in between. The CDR3, as DNA: TGTGCCAGCAGCCAAGACGGTGGAAACACCATATATTTT. Amino acids: CASSQDGGNTIYF.

V is TRBV30 and J is TRBJ2-7; 9 bases line up with TRBD1. The J segment lost 1 base and the V segment lost 5 bases, leaving 3 bases of the junction unmatched. The CDR3 extends over 13 amino acids. Germline assignment: CDR1 GTSNPN and CDR2 SVGIG (reference sequence). The CDR3 DNA reads as TGTGCCTGGTCGACAGGGGGTTCCTACGAGCAGTACTTC. This sequence encodes CAWSTGGSYEQYF.

The chain recombines TRBV7-3 with TRBJ2-1; D uncertain. Trimming left V 1 base short and J 2 bases short, with 15 bases between. From germline, CDR1 is SGHTA and CDR2 FQGTGA. The CDR3 is 17 amino acids. CDR3 sequence: CASSLRKGHATYNEQFF. CDR3 coding DNA: TGTGCCAGCAGCTTAAGGAAAGGTCATGCGACCTACAATGAGCAGTTCTTC.

The genes are TRBV28 and TRBJ1-5; TRBD1 matches 8 bases. Germline V lookup: CDR1 MDHEN, CDR2 SYDVKM. The CDR3 length is 15 residues. The CDR3 DNA is TGTGCACCTAAAGACAGGGGCGGACGAAGTCAGCCCCAGCATTTT. Translation: CAPKDRGGRSQPQHF.

This chain links TRBV28 with TRBJ1-2; the match to TRBD1 covers 7 bases. Per the germline V gene, CDR1 is MDHEN and CDR2 is SYDVKM. There are 13 residues in the CDR3. V dropped 3 bases and J dropped 4; count of bases not matched to a gene: 2. CDR3 nucleotides: TGTGCCAGCAGTTTTTCAGGGGGCTATGGCTACACCTTC. Residues: CASSFSGGYGYTF.

The gene calls are TRBV7-8 and TRBJ2-1, with 12 bases fitting TRBD2. Germline CDR1 reads SGHVS; CDR2 reads FQNEAQ. The CDR3 has 15 residues. V gave up 5 bases and J gave up 8 bases; unmatched junction bases: 7. CDR3 sequence reads: CASSPTSGSIYEQFF. CDR3 in DNA: TGTGCCAGCAGCCCGACTAGCGGGAGTATCTATGAGCAGTTCTTC.

The chain combines TRBV27 with TRBJ2-7; D remains unclear. CDR3 length: 14 amino acids. Germline CDR1 is MNHEY and CDR2 is SMNVEV (reference sequence). The germline V and J ends were trimmed by 0 bases and 2 bases, with 8 bases remaining between them. CDR3 region: CASSLSAVTYEQYF. Here the CDR3 DNA reads TGTGCCAGCAGTTTATCGGCGGTTACCTACGAGCAGTACTTC.

The rearrangement links TRBV13 to TRBJ1-3; tentatively, D is TRBD1 (6 bases). V was trimmed by 1 base and J by 3 bases, leaving 10 bases between them. Germline assignment: CDR1 PRHDT and CDR2 FYEKMQ (reference sequence). There are 15 residues in the CDR3. The CDR3 DNA follows: TGTGCCAGCAGCTTAGTGGGGGCTTATGGAAACACCATATATTTT. It translates to CASSLVGAYGNTIYF. Based on the CDR3 plus reference TRBV13 and TRBJ1-3, the full variable domain is AAGVIQSPRHLIKEKRETATLKCYPIPRHDTVYWYQQGPGQDPQFLISFYEKMQSDKGSIPDRFSAQQFSDYHSELNMSSLELGDSALYFCASSLVGAYGNTIYFGEGSWLTVV.

The chain employs TRBV7-9 and TRBJ2-7; D possibly uses TRBD1 or TRBD2 (6 bases each). The germline V gene encodes CDR1 SEHNR and CDR2 FQNEAQ (reference sequence). The V end lost 0 bases, the J end lost 0 bases, and 9 bases lay between the germline ends. This CDR3 has 15 amino acids. DNA for the CDR3: TGTGCCAGCAGCTTAGCGCGGGACACCTCCTACGAGCAGTACTTC. Amino acid sequence: CASSLARDTSYEQYF.

This rearrangement joins TRBV19 to TRBJ2-4, with 9 bases that match TRBD1. The CDR3 consists of 14 residues. Germline V gene lookup returns CDR1 LNHDA and CDR2 SQIVND (reference sequence). The trim removed 5 bases at V and 7 bases at J, leaving 6 bases unmatched. The CDR3 reads CASSPRQGVNIQYF. Written as DNA, the CDR3 is TGTGCCAGTAGTCCCCGACAGGGGGTCAACATTCAGTACTTC.

This chain links TRBV2 with TRBJ1-2, with 8 bases identical to TRBD1. The CDR3 is 13 amino acids. CDR1 SNHLY and CDR2 FYNNEI come from the germline V gene. V trimming: 5 bases; J trimming: 8 bases; junction bases outside the gene matches: 7. Here the CDR3 DNA reads TGTGCCAGCAGTTTACAGGGGGACGGGGGCTACACCTTC. The encoded protein is CASSLQGDGGYTF.

The chain carries TRBV2 and TRBJ2-5, with D perhaps TRBD1 or TRBD2 (5 bases each). V gave up 2 bases and J gave up 5 bases, with 15 bases separating them. The CDR3 length is 15 residues. Germline V lookup: CDR1 SNHLY, CDR2 FYNNEI. CDR3 residues: CASSEWGGGVETQYF. As DNA, the CDR3 is TGTGCCAGCAGTGAATGGGGCGGAGGCGTGGAGACCCAGTACTTC.

This chain links TRBV6-6 with TRBJ1-2, with D unclear. Trimming left V 2 bases short and J 4 bases short, with 14 bases between. In germline, CDR1 is MNHNY, CDR2 SVGAGI (reference sequence). The CDR3 extends over 15 amino acids. This CDR3 reads CASSYRSGGTYGYTF. The CDR3 DNA follows: TGTGCCAGCAGTTACCGAAGTGGTGGAACCTATGGCTACACCTTC.

This chain links TRBV3-1 (or the pseudogene TRBV3-2) with TRBJ1-6, with D possibly matching TRBD1 (5 bases). The CDR3 runs 14 residues. Trimming shortened V by 6 bases and J by 5 bases, and 11 bases separated the two germline ends. From germline, CDR1 is LGHDT and CDR2 YNNKEL (reference sequence). The CDR3 sequence is CASRSGPNNSPLHF. The CDR3, as DNA: TGTGCCAGCAGGTCGGGACCGAATAATTCACCCCTCCACTTT.

The rearrangement uses TRBV27 and TRBJ2-2; D gene ambiguous. The CDR3 runs 17 residues. The V and J ends lost 6 bases and 4 bases respectively, with 21 bases between them. Germline V gives CDR1 MNHEY, CDR2 SMNVEV (reference sequence). The CDR3, as DNA: TGTGCCAGCAGGGCAGTCTCTCGCCGACGTGGCACCGGGGAGCTGTTTTTT. Its protein is CASRAVSRRRGTGELFF.

The rearrangement joins TRBV11-1 to TRBJ1-2; 7 nucleotides agree with TRBD1. There are 15 residues in the CDR3. J lost 4 bases, V lost 2 bases, and 7 bases had no gene match. Germline V gene data show CDR1 as SGHAT and CDR2 as FQDESV (reference sequence). This chain's CDR3 is CASSLRDSFFYGYTF. The CDR3 bases are TGTGCCAGCAGCTTACGGGACAGTTTTTTCTATGGCTACACCTTC. The variable domain in full, with the rest retrieved from reference TRBV11-1 and TRBJ1-2, is EAEVAQSPRYKITEKSQAVAFWCDPISGHATLYWYRQILGQGPELLVQFQDESVVDDSQLPKDRFSAERLKGVDSTLKIQPAELGDSAMYLCASSLRDSFFYGYTFGSGTRLTVV.

The genes are TRBV24-1 and TRBJ2-1; 8 bases fit TRBD1. Losses at the gene ends were 3 bases for V and 0 bases for J; bases not matched to a gene: 3. The CDR3 covers 16 residues. The germline CDR1 and CDR2 sequences are KGHDR and SFDVKD. CDR3 sequence reads: CATSDPTGGSYNEQFF. The CDR3 nucleotides read TGTGCCACCAGTGATCCCACAGGGGGCTCCTACAATGAGCAGTTCTTC.

V usage is TRBV19 and J usage is TRBJ1-4; weak D call: TRBD1 (6 bases). Germline CDR1 is LNHDA and CDR2 is SQIVND (reference sequence). Between the trimmed V and J ends, which lost 3 bases and 5 bases, there was a span of 13 bases. The CDR3 sequence is 15 residues long. CDR3 nucleotide sequence: TGTGCCAGTAGTATGACAGGCGGAATAAATGAAAAACTGTTTTTT. It yields the protein CASSMTGGINEKLFF.

The genes are TRBV6-5 and TRBJ1-2, with TRBD1 identical over 7 bases. Looked up from germline, CDR1 is MNHEY and CDR2 is SVGAGI. J was trimmed by 3 bases and V by 8 bases; bases with no gene match: 12. The CDR3 is 15 residues long. CDR3 loop: CASAPPTGFDYGYTF. The CDR3, as DNA: TGTGCCAGCGCTCCCCCGACAGGGTTTGACTATGGCTACACCTTC.